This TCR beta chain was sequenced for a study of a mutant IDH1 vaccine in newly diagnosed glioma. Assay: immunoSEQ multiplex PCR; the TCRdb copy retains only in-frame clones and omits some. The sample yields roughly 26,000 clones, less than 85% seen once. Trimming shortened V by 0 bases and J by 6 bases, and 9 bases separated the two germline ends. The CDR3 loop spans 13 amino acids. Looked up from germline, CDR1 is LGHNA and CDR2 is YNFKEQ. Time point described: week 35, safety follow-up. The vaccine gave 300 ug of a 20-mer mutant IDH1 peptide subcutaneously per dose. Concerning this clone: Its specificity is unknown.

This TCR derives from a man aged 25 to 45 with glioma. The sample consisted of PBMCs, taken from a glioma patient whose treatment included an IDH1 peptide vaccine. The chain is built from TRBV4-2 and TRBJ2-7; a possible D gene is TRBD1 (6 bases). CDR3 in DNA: TGTGCCAGCAGCCAAGATATACAGGGCGAGCAGTACTTC. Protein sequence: CASSQDIQGEQYF.